The clone carrying this T cell receptor beta chain was observed a handful of times. The antigen remains undetermined. These data belong to a study of T cells in Graves' hyperthyroidism and ophthalmopathy. Whole-study context: At the time of initial diagnosis and before any treatment, peripheral blood was collected. Study-level results: Most thyroid clonotypes that were expanded above 0.001 also turned up in blood.

The source material, RNA transcripts, was used to amplify TCR beta CDR3 regions. TCR CDR3 underwent first-round RT-PCR with the HTBI primer set. Using its own MiXCR run on the multiplex PCR reads, TCRdb lists one record per CDR3 protein. The table records about half a million distinct CDR3 sequences, about 16% of them present only once. The CDR3 loop spans 16 amino acids. Germline V lookup: CDR1 SGHDN, CDR2 FVKESK. The germline V and J ends were trimmed by 4 bases and 4 bases, with 17 bases remaining between them. Reasons for excluding patients were uncontrolled infection, other autoimmune disease, pregnancy or lactation. Each diagnosis drew on symptoms, thyroxine, TRAb, thyroid ultrasound and orbital computed tomography findings.

The specimen sequenced was blood. This sequence originates from a woman in her 30s with Graves' ophthalmopathy. The V gene is TRBV14, the J gene TRBJ2-1; D is unclear. The CDR3 DNA reads as TGTGCCAGCAGCCCACCTGGCGGCTTAAGTTACAATGAGCAGTTCTTC. Translating it yields CASSPPGGLSYNEQFF.